Here is one T cell receptor beta chain with its context. The CDR3 runs 15 residues. The germline V gene has CDR1 KGHDR and CDR2 SFDVKD. Deletions cut 4 bases from V and 4 bases from J, with 12 bases between. The data belong to a study of quantifying T cell responses using KT2 cells. Study information: Reverse transcription used primers in the TCR alpha and beta constant regions.

The sample is PBMC spiked with counted cells of clone KT2. Different KT2-to-PBMC ratios were created with a constant PBMC count. The cDNA 3' end received a ligated oligonucleotide with a UMI. An equimolar mix of RC1.1 and RC1.2 primed the beta chain across TRBC1 and TRBC2. In TCRdb, the UMI-ligation and nested PCR reads were re-called with MiXCR into one record per CDR3 protein. The sample consists of around 50,000 distinct CDR3 sequences, 9.5% to 13% of them appearing once. This clonotype was sampled from a human donor. The chain has TRBV24-1 and TRBJ2-2; D possibly corresponds to TRBD2 (6 bases). The material sequenced was PBMCs spiked with cells of the T cell clone KT2. Here the CDR3 reads CATSEGREATGELFF. The CDR3 DNA follows: TGTGCCACCAGTGAGGGCAGGGAGGCCACCGGGGAGCTGTTTTTT.